What follows describes a single T cell receptor (beta chain). These data are taken from a study of blood T cell repertoires in COVID-19. Study context: Both acute and convalescent COVID-19 samples were obtained from the United States, Italy and Spain. Sample material is recorded as cDNA or gDNA derived from T cells, B-cell-depleted T cells, or PBMCs.

Methods used by the authors: Reference gene primer amplification gave estimated nucleated cell counts. This table comes from immunoSEQ multiplex PCR, and its TCRdb copy is limited to in-frame clones, with some not included. V and J calls and clone size come straight from that table; D and trimming were deduced from the DNA. This sample carries just over 150,000 clones, roughly 85% of them seen once, and the ten largest clones take about 3%. After removal of 4 bases from V and 4 bases from J, the junction contained 7 bases not matched to a gene. Germline V gene data show CDR1 as SGHKS and CDR2 as YYEKEE (reference sequence). The CDR3 has 14 amino acids.

V is TRBV5-5 and J is TRBJ2-5; 7 bases are shared with TRBD2. The sequencing input was peripheral blood. The clonotype originates from a human donor with acute or convalescent COVID-19. The donor label of this sample is uncertain. CDR3 in amino acids: CASSVRTRGETQYF. The CDR3 DNA reads as TGTGCCAGCAGCGTCCGGACTAGGGGAGAGACCCAGTACTTC.